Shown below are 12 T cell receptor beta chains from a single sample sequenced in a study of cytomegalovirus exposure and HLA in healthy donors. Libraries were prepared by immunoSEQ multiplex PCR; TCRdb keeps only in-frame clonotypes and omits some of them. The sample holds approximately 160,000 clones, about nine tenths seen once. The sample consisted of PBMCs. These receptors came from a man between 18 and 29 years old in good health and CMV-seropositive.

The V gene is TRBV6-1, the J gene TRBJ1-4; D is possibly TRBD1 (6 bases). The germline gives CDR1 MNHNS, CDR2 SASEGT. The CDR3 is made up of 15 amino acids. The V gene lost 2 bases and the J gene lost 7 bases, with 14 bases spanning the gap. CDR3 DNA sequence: TGTGCCAGCAGTGAAAGGGGGATTGTCTTTGAAAAACTGTTTTTT. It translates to CASSERGIVFEKLFF.

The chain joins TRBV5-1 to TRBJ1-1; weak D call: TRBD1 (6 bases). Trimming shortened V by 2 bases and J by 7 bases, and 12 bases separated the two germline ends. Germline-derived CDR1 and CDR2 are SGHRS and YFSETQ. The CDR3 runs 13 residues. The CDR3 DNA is TGCGCCAGCAGCTTATCAGGGGAGGGTGAAGCTTTCTTT. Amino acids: CASSLSGEGEAFF.

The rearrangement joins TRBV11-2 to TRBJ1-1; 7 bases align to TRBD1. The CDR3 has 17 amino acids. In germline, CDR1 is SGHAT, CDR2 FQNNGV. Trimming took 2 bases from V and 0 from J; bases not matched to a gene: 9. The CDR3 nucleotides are TGTGCCAGCAGCTTAATTTGGGTAGGGACAGTGAACACTGAAGCTTTCTTT. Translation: CASSLIWVGTVNTEAFF.

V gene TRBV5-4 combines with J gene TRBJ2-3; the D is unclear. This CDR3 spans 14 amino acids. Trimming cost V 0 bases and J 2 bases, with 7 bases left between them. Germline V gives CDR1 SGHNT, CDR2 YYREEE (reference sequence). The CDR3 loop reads CASSLDRYTDTQYF. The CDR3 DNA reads TGTGCCAGCAGCTTGGACCGGTACACAGATACGCAGTATTTT.

For the CDR3, the DNA is TGTGCCAGCACGGGGGGTCATGAGCAGTTCTTC. This sequence encodes CASTGGHEQFF. This chain uses TRBV2 with TRBJ2-1; 7 positions agree with TRBD2. The V gene's germline CDR1 is SNHLY and CDR2 FYNNEI. The CDR3 totals 11 residues. The ends lost 7 bases at V and 8 bases at J; junction bases unmatched: 2.

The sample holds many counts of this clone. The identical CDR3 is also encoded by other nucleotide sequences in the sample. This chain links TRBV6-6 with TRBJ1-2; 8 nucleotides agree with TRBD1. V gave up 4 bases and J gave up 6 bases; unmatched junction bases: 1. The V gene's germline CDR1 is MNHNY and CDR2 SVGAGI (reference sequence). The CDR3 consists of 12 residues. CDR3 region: CASSSGGDGYTF. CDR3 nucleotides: TGTGCCAGCAGTTCAGGGGGCGATGGCTACACCTTC.

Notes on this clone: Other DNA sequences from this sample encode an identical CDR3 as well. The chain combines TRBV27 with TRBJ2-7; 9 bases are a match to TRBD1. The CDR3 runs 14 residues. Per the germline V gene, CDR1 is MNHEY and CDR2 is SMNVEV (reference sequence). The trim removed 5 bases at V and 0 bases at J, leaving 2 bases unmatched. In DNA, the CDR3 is TGTGCCAGCAGTGCGACAGGGGGCTCCTACGAGCAGTACTTC. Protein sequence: CASSATGGSYEQYF.

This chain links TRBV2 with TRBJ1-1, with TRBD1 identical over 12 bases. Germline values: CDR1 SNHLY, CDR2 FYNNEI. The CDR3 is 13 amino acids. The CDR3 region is CGGQGALGTEAFF. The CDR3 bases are TGTGGGGGACAGGGGGCGTTAGGCACTGAAGCTTTCTTT.

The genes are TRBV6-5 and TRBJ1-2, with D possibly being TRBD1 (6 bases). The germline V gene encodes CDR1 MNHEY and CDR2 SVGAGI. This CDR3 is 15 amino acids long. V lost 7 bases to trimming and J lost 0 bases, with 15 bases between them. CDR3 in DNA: TGTGCCAGCACCCTAGACAGGCAAGCTAACTATGGCTACACCTTC. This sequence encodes CASTLDRQANYGYTF.

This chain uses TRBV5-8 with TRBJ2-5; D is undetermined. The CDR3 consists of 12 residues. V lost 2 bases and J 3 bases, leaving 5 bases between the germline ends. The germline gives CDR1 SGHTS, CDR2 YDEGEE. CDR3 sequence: CASSFYKETQYF. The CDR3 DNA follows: TGTGCCAGCAGCTTTTATAAAGAGACCCAGTACTTC.

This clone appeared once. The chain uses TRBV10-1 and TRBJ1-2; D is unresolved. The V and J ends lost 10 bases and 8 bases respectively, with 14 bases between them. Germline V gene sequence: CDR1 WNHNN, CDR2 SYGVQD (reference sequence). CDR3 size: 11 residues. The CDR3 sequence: CATPSTKGYTF. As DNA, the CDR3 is TGCGCCACCCCTTCGACTAAAGGCTACACCTTC.

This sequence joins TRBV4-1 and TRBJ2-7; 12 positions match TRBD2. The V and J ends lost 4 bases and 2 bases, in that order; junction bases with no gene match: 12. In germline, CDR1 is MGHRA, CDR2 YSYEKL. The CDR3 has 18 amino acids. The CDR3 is CASSPFPPGLAGTYEQYF. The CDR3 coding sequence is TGCGCCAGCAGCCCCTTTCCCCCTGGACTAGCGGGGACCTACGAGCAGTACTTC.